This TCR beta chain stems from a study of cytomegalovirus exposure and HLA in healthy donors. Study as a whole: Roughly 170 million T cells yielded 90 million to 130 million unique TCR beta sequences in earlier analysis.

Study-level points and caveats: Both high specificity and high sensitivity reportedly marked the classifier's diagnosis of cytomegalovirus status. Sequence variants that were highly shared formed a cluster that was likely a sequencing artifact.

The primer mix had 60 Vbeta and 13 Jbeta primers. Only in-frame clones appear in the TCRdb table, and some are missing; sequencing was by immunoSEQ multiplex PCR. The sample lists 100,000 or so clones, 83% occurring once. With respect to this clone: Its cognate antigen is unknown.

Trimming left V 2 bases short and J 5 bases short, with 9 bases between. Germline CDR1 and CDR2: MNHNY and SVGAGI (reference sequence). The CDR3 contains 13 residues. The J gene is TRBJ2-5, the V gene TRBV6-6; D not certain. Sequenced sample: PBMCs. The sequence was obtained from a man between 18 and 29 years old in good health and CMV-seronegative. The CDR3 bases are TGTGCCAGCAGTTACCCCTTGAGGGAGACCCAGTACTTC. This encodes CASSYPLRETQYF.